This entry features one T cell receptor (beta chain) sequence. Its antigen remains unidentified. This entry is derived from a study of cytomegalovirus exposure and HLA in healthy donors. Findings and limits, study-wide: An analysis that came later showed most CMV-associated TCR beta chains appearing HLA-restricted. A further, later analysis showed that HLA-associated TCR beta chains (compared with equally common others) were more clonally expanded. Presence/absence comparisons presumed near-even sequencing depth among donors.

The PCR had 60 Vbeta and 13 Jbeta primers. Sequenced by immunoSEQ multiplex PCR; TCRdb stores in-frame clones only, minus some. The table lists about 190,000 clones, about four fifths of them singletons, with about 3% in the top ten. Germline CDR1 and CDR2: SNHLY and FYNNEI. V was pared by 7 bases and J by 2 bases, with 2 bases of the junction left unmatched. The CDR3 runs 14 residues. Sample: PBMCs. The chain carries TRBV2 and TRBJ2-3; 11 bases align to TRBD2. The TCR comes from a man aged 35-49 years in good health and CMV-seropositive. The CDR3 spells CASKGLAATDTQYF. As DNA, the CDR3 is TGTGCCAGCAAGGGACTAGCGGCCACAGATACGCAGTATTTT.